This is a list of T cell receptor beta chains from one sample in a study of T-cell memory formation after mild COVID-19. TCRdb reprocessed the 5' RACE reads with MiXCR, giving one entry per CDR3 protein. The repertoire holds 250,000 to 300,000 distinct CDR3 sequences, with 15% to 20% as singletons. The specimen sequenced was PBMCs or a T cell subset sorted from them (not recorded which). The receptors were gathered from a young man who had mild COVID-19 (a few samples of this study predate the infection). Cell type and time point are not known. CDR3s include the opening cysteine and the closing phenylalanine or tryptophan. The D gene is left open where the match is weak. Clone size is given for some rows only: seen once, a few or many times, or a class if the clone is expanded.

>few|TRBV5-1|15|TRBD1|TRBJ1-1
TGCGCCAGCAGCATGACAGGGGGAACGATCACTGAAGCTTTCTTT
CASSMTGGTITEAFF
>.|TRBV7-9|15|TRBD1|TRBJ2-1
TGTGCCAGCAGCTTAGCGTGGACAGGGGGCAATGAGCAGTTCTTC
CASSLAWTGGNEQFF
>.|TRBV27|17|TRBD1|TRBJ1-1
TGTGCCAGCGGGAGCACATTTCCGGGACAGGGGGCCGCTGAAGCTTTCTTT
CASGSTFPGQGAAEAFF
>.|TRBV4-3|14|.|TRBJ1-4
TGCGCCAGCAGCCAAGGTCCAGGGGACGAAAAACTGTTTTTT
CASSQGPGDEKLFF
>few|TRBV5-1|13|.|TRBJ2-5
TGCGCCAGCAGCTTTGACGGAAAAGAGACCCAGTACTTC
CASSFDGKETQYF
>many|TRBV15|16|TRBD2|TRBJ2-1
TGTGCCACCAGCGTCTCAGGCGGGGGGCATTACAATGAGCAGTTCTTC
CATSVSGGGHYNEQFF
>many|TRBV12-3/TRBV12-4|13|TRBD1|TRBJ2-7
TGTGCCAGTGGTCGGGACAGGGAATCTGAGCAGTACTTC
CASGRDRESEQYF
>few|TRBV10-3|13|.|TRBJ1-3
TGTGCCATCAGGGACTCGACTGGAAACACCATATATTTT
CAIRDSTGNTIYF
>few|TRBV7-3|14|.|TRBJ1-4
TGTGCCAGCAGGATTATATACGGAGCTGAAAAACTGTTTTTT
CASRIIYGAEKLFF
>few|TRBV5-1|15|TRBD2|TRBJ2-1
TGCGCCAGCAGCTGGCAAGCGGGGGGGCTTAATGAGCAGTTCTTC
CASSWQAGGLNEQFF
>few|TRBV12-3/TRBV12-4|15|.|TRBJ1-1
TGTGCCAGCAGTCTTTACAGGGATATGAACACTGAAGCTTTCTTT
CASSLYRDMNTEAFF
>.|TRBV5-6|13|.|TRBJ1-4
TGTGCCAGCAGCTTGGGCCGCGGCGGAAAACTGTTTTTT
CASSLGRGGKLFF
>few|TRBV29-1|12|TRBD1|TRBJ2-2
TGCAGCGGGACAGGGTTGGCCGGGGAGCTGTTTTTT
CSGTGLAGELFF
>.|TRBV28|16|.|TRBJ2-3
TGTGCCAGCAGGCCCGGGGGCAGACTGACCACAGATACGCAGTATTTT
CASRPGGRLTTDTQYF
>.|TRBV7-6|16|TRBD2|TRBJ2-3
TGTGCCAGCAGCCGGCTGCTAGCGGGGGGCACAGATACGCAGTATTTT
CASSRLLAGGTDTQYF
>few|TRBV11-2|13|TRBD1|TRBJ2-2
TGTGCCAGCAGGGGACAGGGGGCCGGGGAGCTGTTTTTT
CASRGQGAGELFF
>.|TRBV6-5|16|.|TRBJ1-6
TGTGCCAGCAGTTACGATCAGGACGGGGGGAATTCACCCCTCCACTTT
CASSYDQDGGNSPLHF
>.|TRBV7-9|15|.|TRBJ2-5
TGTGCCAGCAGCTTAGGACAGGACCTTGAAGAGTCCCAGTACTTC
CASSLGQDLEESQYF
>few|TRBV29-1|14|TRBD2|TRBJ2-5
TGCAGCGCAGAGAAGGTCGGGGAGGGGGAGACCCAGTACTTC
CSAEKVGEGETQYF
>.|TRBV6-6|18|TRBD2|TRBJ2-3
TGTGCCAGCAGCTCTCCCGAACTAGCGGGGGGGACTATAGATACGCAGTATTTT
CASSSPELAGGTIDTQYF
>few|TRBV15|13|.|TRBJ2-1
TGTGCCACCATGGAGAGCTCCTACAATGAGCAGTTCTTC
CATMESSYNEQFF
>once|TRBV12-3/TRBV12-4|16|.|TRBJ2-3
TGTGCCAGCAGTGGAAAGGGCCGTTGGCTCACAGATACGCAGTATTTT
CASSGKGRWLTDTQYF
>.|TRBV18|13|.|TRBJ1-1
TGTGCCAGCTCACCCACAGCGGGCACTGAAGCTTTCTTT
CASSPTAGTEAFF
>few|TRBV9|18|.|TRBJ2-1
TGTGCCAGCAGCCCCGGTACAGGGAGTAATAAACGCGGCAATGAGCAGTTCTTC
CASSPGTGSNKRGNEQFF